The 23 T cell receptor beta chains given below trace back to one sample, sequenced in a study of regulatory T cells in long-lasting Graves disease. Sample time point: newly diagnosed GD, antithyroid drugs for less than 3 months. Researchers made the TCR library from RNA that was extracted from PBMCs. Through Arm-PCR of CDR3 regions and iRepertoire HTBI primers, TCR beta libraries were built. Each CDR3 protein is one row after TCRdb ran MiXCR on the multiplex PCR reads. Of approximately 350,000 distinct CDR3 sequences listed, around 15% are singletons. The sample also formed part of further work on T cells in Graves' hyperthyroidism and ophthalmopathy.

The material was peripheral blood mononuclear cells (PBMCs), obtained at new diagnosis, from a patient treated with antithyroid drugs. Receptors were obtained from a woman under 30 with Graves disease.

This clonotype was seen a few times. V usage is TRBV12-3 or TRBV12-4 and J usage is TRBJ1-3; a possible D gene is TRBD1 (5 bases). The CDR3 sequence is 16 residues long. The germline V and J ends were trimmed by 6 bases and 0 bases, with 15 bases remaining between them. CDR3 in amino acids: CASREKGLNSGNTIYF. CDR3 sequence (DNA): TGTGCCAGCAGAGAGAAGGGACTGAACTCTGGAAACACCATATATTTT.

The table lists this clonotype with a few counts. The gene calls are TRBV6-1 and TRBJ2-2; D remains ambiguous. V lost 8 bases to trimming and J lost 6 bases, with 10 bases between them. CDR3 length: 12 residues. The V gene's germline CDR1 is MNHNS and CDR2 SASEGT. The CDR3 protein is CASGSSPGELFF. CDR3 nucleotide sequence: TGTGCCAGCGGCTCTAGTCCCGGGGAGCTGTTTTTT.

The table lists this clonotype with many counts. V and J are TRBV5-1 and TRBJ1-2; D perhaps matches TRBD1 (5 bases). Germline values: CDR1 SGHRS, CDR2 YFSETQ. The V end was cut by 4 bases, the J end by 3 bases, with 22 bases between. This CDR3 comprises 17 residues. In DNA, the CDR3 is TGCGCCAGCAGCGCCTGGACCCTCTTAGGGGCGGACTATGGCTACACCTTC. Translated, it gives CASSAWTLLGADYGYTF. The full variable domain, its missing parts supplied by reference TRBV5-1 and TRBJ1-2, is KAGVTQTPRYLIKTRGQQVTLSCSPISGHRSVSWYQQTPGQGLQFLFEYFSETQRNKGNFPGRFSGRQFSNSRSEMNVSTLELGDSALYLCASSAWTLLGADYGYTFGSGTRLTVV.

The V call is TRBV20-1, the J call TRBJ2-7; no firm D call. This CDR3 is 14 amino acids long. The V end was cut by 5 bases, the J end by 0 bases, with 14 bases between. Germline values: CDR1 DFQATT, CDR2 SNEGSKA (reference sequence). The CDR3 reads CSAPSLVPSYEQYF. The CDR3, as DNA: TGCAGTGCTCCAAGCCTGGTCCCCTCCTACGAGCAGTACTTC.

This chain links TRBV6-2 or TRBV6-3 with TRBJ2-7; a weak D match, TRBD2 (6 bases). CDR1 is MNHEY, CDR2 SVGEGT, per germline. Trimming shortened V by 0 bases and J by 0 bases, and 18 bases separated the two germline ends. The CDR3 is 18 residues long. CDR3 residues: CASSYSGRGISSSYEQYF. As DNA, the CDR3 is TGTGCCAGCAGTTACTCGGGACGGGGGATAAGCAGCTCCTACGAGCAGTACTTC.

There are many counts of this clonotype. V and J are TRBV28 and TRBJ2-7, with D perhaps being TRBD1 or TRBD2 (6 bases each). This CDR3 is 16 amino acids long. The germline V gene has CDR1 MDHEN and CDR2 SYDVKM. Trimming pared 3 bases from V and 5 bases from J, leaving 20 bases between. CDR3 sequence reads: CASSLTMGAGPHEQYF. The CDR3 bases are TGTGCCAGCAGTTTGACCATGGGGGCGGGGCCCCACGAGCAGTACTTC.

This sequence joins TRBV19 and TRBJ2-7; 10 nucleotides align to TRBD1. Per the germline V gene, CDR1 is LNHDA and CDR2 is SQIVND (reference sequence). Germline trimming cut 6 bases from V and 4 bases from J; bases unmatched to any gene: 6. This CDR3 is 14 amino acids long. CDR3 region: CASSRTGGKYEQYF. CDR3 nucleotide sequence: TGTGCCAGTAGCCGGACAGGGGGGAAATACGAGCAGTACTTC.

The V and J genes are TRBV7-9 and TRBJ1-1, with D perhaps matching TRBD1 (5 bases). The CDR3 spans 14 residues. V was shortened by 5 bases and J by 2 bases, with 12 bases between the two germline ends. CDR1 is SEHNR and CDR2 is FQNEAQ in the germline V gene (reference sequence). In DNA form, the CDR3 reads TGTGCCAGCAGCGCCAACAGGCAAAACACTGAAGCTTTCTTT. This sequence encodes CASSANRQNTEAFF.

The chain carries TRBV14 and TRBJ2-2, with 7 bases lining up with TRBD1. CDR3 length: 16 residues. V gave up 3 bases and J gave up 7 bases; unmatched junction bases: 11. Germline V gives CDR1 SGHDN, CDR2 FVKESK. CDR3: CASSHRTGPQGGELFF. For the CDR3, the DNA is TGTGCCAGCAGCCATCGGACAGGCCCTCAAGGCGGGGAGCTGTTTTTT.

At least ten counts were recorded for this clonotype. The V and J genes are TRBV28 and TRBJ1-1, with TRBD1 as a possible D gene (5 bases). Germline CDR1 MDHEN, CDR2 SYDVKM. CDR3 length: 14 residues. The germline V and J ends were trimmed by 7 bases and 1 base, with 13 bases remaining between them. Here the CDR3 DNA reads TGTGCCAGCAACCGACAGAGAGGGAACACTGAAGCTTTCTTT. Its protein is CASNRQRGNTEAFF.

This clonotype was seen a few times. This may be a read error, as it is one base from a much larger clone. Without the conserved terminal phenylalanine or tryptophan, this CDR3 likely stems from a read error. V and J are TRBV18 and TRBJ2-5; no reliable D call. The V end lost 3 bases, the J end lost 5 bases, and 13 bases lay between the germline ends. CDR1 and CDR2 (germline): KGHSH, LQKENI. This CDR3 comprises 14 residues. The CDR3: CASSPTANRETQYS. CDR3 DNA sequence: TGTGCCAGCTCACCTACGGCCAATCGGGAGACCCAGTACTCC.

This clonotype came up many times. The chain joins TRBV3-1 to TRBJ2-7, with 11 bases matching TRBD1. Germline V lookup: CDR1 LGHDT, CDR2 YNNKEL (reference sequence). The trim removed 2 bases at V and 5 bases at J, leaving 2 bases unmatched. CDR3 length: 14 residues. The CDR3 loop is CASSQLGQGDEQYF. In DNA form, the CDR3 reads TGTGCCAGCAGCCAATTGGGACAGGGGGACGAGCAGTACTTC.

This clonotype was seen a handful of times. The chain couples TRBV12-3 or TRBV12-4 to TRBJ1-1, with D possibly being TRBD1 (6 bases). The ends were cut back, 2 bases at V and 8 bases at J, with 15 bases in the middle. The CDR3 has 14 residues. Here the CDR3 reads CASSLSGGRGEAFF. The CDR3 coding sequence is TGTGCCAGCAGTTTAAGTGGGGGGCGAGGGGAAGCTTTCTTT.

This clonotype was found many times. This chain joins TRBV11-2 and TRBJ2-3; D is ambiguous. CDR1 and CDR2 from the germline V gene are SGHAT and FQNNGV. Between the trimmed V and J ends, which lost 0 bases and 4 bases, there was a span of 5 bases. The length of the CDR3 is 13 residues. CDR3 sequence reads: CASSLDLADTQYF. Written as DNA, the CDR3 is TGTGCCAGCAGCTTAGACTTAGCAGATACGCAGTATTTT.

This clonotype was observed many times. The gene calls are TRBV20-1 and TRBJ2-3; 13 positions match TRBD2. From germline, CDR1 is DFQATT and CDR2 SNEGSKA (reference sequence). There are 15 residues in the CDR3. Trimming at V came to 2 bases and at J to 5 bases, leaving 4 bases not matched to a gene. This chain's CDR3 is CSARLLAGGRDTQYF. In nucleotides, the CDR3 is TGCAGTGCTAGACTACTAGCGGGAGGGCGAGATACGCAGTATTTT.

This clonotype was seen only a few times. The gene calls are TRBV29-1 and TRBJ2-1; maybe TRBD1 (5 bases). CDR1 and CDR2 (germline): SQVTM, ANQGSEA. The CDR3 has 10 amino acids. V was cut by 7 bases and J by 12 bases, with 13 bases left in between. DNA of the CDR3: TGCAGCGGATTGGGGCCAGCGCAGTTCTTC. Its protein is CSGLGPAQFF.

V is TRBV5-6 and J is TRBJ2-3; 8 bases are a match to TRBD2. From germline, CDR1 is SGHDT and CDR2 YYEEEE. J gave up 2 bases and V 6 bases, and 8 bases lay outside the gene matches. This CDR3 region has 15 residues. The chain's CDR3 is CASTDRGGHTDTQYF. The CDR3 DNA sequence: TGTGCCAGCACCGACCGGGGGGGGCACACAGATACGCAGTATTTT.

There are many counts of this clonotype. J is TRBJ2-2 and V is TRBV9; a weak D match, TRBD1 (5 bases). Trimming left V 5 bases short and J 6 bases short, with 17 bases between. CDR1 and CDR2 from the germline V gene are SGDLS and YYNGEE. The CDR3 is made up of 15 amino acids. CDR3 sequence reads: CASSRQGLLSGELFF. The CDR3 bases are TGTGCCAGCAGTCGTCAGGGTTTACTTTCCGGGGAGCTGTTTTTT.

The chain uses TRBV9 and TRBJ2-3; 7 bases are shared with TRBD2. Trimming removed 0 bases from V and 1 base from J; junction bases left unmatched: 2. The CDR3 sequence is 15 residues long. The germline CDR1 and CDR2 sequences are SGDLS and YYNGEE. The CDR3 sequence is CASSVEAGGTDTQYF. CDR3 coding DNA: TGTGCCAGCAGCGTAGAGGCGGGGGGCACAGATACGCAGTATTTT. Looking up the rest from reference TRBV9 and TRBJ2-3 gives the full variable domain: DSGVTQTPKHLITATGQRVTLRCSPRSGDLSVYWYQQSLDQGLQFLIQYYNGEERAKGNILERFSAQQFPDLHSELNLSSLELGDSALYFCASSVEAGGTDTQYFGPGTRLTVL.

This clonotype was seen repeatedly, ten times or more. This chain connects TRBV18 to TRBJ1-2; 8 bases match TRBD1. Trimming took 3 bases from V and 4 from J; bases not matched to a gene: 4. This CDR3 is 14 amino acids long. From germline, CDR1 is KGHSH and CDR2 LQKENI. Written as DNA, the CDR3 is TGTGCCAGCTCACCTGGACAGGGCACCTATGGCTACACCTTC. This codes for CASSPGQGTYGYTF. The whole variable domain, filled in from reference TRBV18 and TRBJ1-2, reads NAGVMQNPRHLVRRRGQEARLRCSPMKGHSHVYWYRQLPEEGLKFMVYLQKENIIDESGMPKERFSAEFPKEGPSILRIQQVVRGDSAAYFCASSPGQGTYGYTFGSGTRLTVV.

Ten or more counts support this clonotype. J is TRBJ2-7 and V is TRBV5-5; D may be TRBD2 (6 bases). The CDR3 is made up of 16 amino acids. CDR1 and CDR2 (germline): SGHKS, YYEKEE (reference sequence). V lost 0 bases, J lost 6 bases, and 19 bases lay in between. In nucleotides, the CDR3 is TGTGCCAGCAGCTTGGATCTCAGGGCGGGAAGGGCCGAGCAGTACTTC. This codes for CASSLDLRAGRAEQYF.

This clonotype was detected only a few times. The V and J genes are TRBV6-9 and TRBJ2-7; 7 bases fit TRBD1. The CDR3 consists of 17 residues. V was clipped by 3 bases and J by 6 bases; unmatched bases: 17. CDR1 is MNHGY and CDR2 is SVAAGI in the germline V gene. CDR3 sequence (DNA): TGTGCCAGCAGTTACACCAGTTCGACAGGGTTAAGGGTCGAGCAGTACTTC. Residues: CASSYTSSTGLRVEQYF.

In this sample, this clonotype turned up a few times. The V call is TRBV6-4, the J call TRBJ2-7, with D possibly TRBD2 on 5 matching bases. Trimming took 0 bases from V and 7 from J, leaving 19 bases between them. The CDR3 is 16 amino acids. Germline loops: CDR1 MRHNA, CDR2 SNTAGT. In DNA form, the CDR3 reads TGTGCCAGCAGTGACTCAAGTAGGAGGACTTACGGGGAGCAGTACTTC. Its translation is CASSDSSRRTYGEQYF.